This T cell receptor (beta chain) was captured by sequencing in a study of blood T cell repertoires in COVID-19. About the study: PBMCs, B-cell-depleted T cells, or T cells were the source of the cDNA or gDNA that made up the material.

Deletions cut 3 bases from V and 1 base from J, with 10 bases between. CDR3 length equals 15 residues. Germline CDR1 and CDR2: MDHEN and SYDVKM. Original analysis: Amplification with reference gene primers provided the estimates of nucleated cell counts. Data came from immunoSEQ multiplex PCR; TCRdb stores just in-frame clones and leaves some out. Clone size and V and J calls were adopted from that table, with D and trimming inferred from the DNA. The sample lists about 190,000 clones, approximately 91% occurring once. This clonotype originated in a man aged 25-45 years with acute or convalescent COVID-19. The material sequenced was peripheral blood. V and J are TRBV28 and TRBJ1-3; D remains ambiguous. The CDR3 DNA follows: TGTGCCAGCAGTTTTCGGGGTGGTTCTGGAAACACCATATATTTT. Amino acids: CASSFRGGSGNTIYF.